Below are 20 T cell receptor beta chains sequenced from a single sample in a study of blood T cell repertoires in COVID-19. The method was immunoSEQ multiplex PCR; TCRdb's version includes in-frame clones alone and lacks a portion of them. The sample yields approximately 77,000 clones, about 80% seen once. The sample consisted of peripheral blood. These receptors were obtained from a woman aged 70-85 years with acute or convalescent COVID-19.

The chain recombines TRBV29-1 with TRBJ1-1, with 8 positions matching TRBD1. CDR1 is SQVTM and CDR2 is ANQGSEA in the germline V gene. J gave up 8 bases and V 8 bases, and 4 bases lay outside the gene matches. CDR3 size: 10 residues. The CDR3 DNA sequence: TGCAGCTGTGGACAGGGCGAAGCTTTCTTT. Encoded protein: CSCGQGEAFF. Together with reference TRBV29-1 and TRBJ1-1, the CDR3 gives the full variable domain: SAVISQKPSRDICQRGTSLTIQCQVDSQVTMMFWYRQQPGQSLTLIATANQGSEATYESGFVIDKFPISRPNLTFSTLTVSNMSPEDSSIYLCSCGQGEAFFGQGTRLTVV.

The J gene is TRBJ1-2, the V gene TRBV19; D unclear. CDR1 is LNHDA, CDR2 SQIVND, per germline (reference sequence). Trimming cost V 7 bases and J 1 base, with 13 bases left between them. CDR3 length equals 14 residues. In DNA form, the CDR3 reads TGTGCCAGTATACGGACTCCGGATAACTATGGCTACACCTTC. Translation gives CASIRTPDNYGYTF.

A single count supports this clone. The rearrangement uses TRBV7-2 and TRBJ1-5; D unclear. Germline CDR1 reads SGHTA; CDR2 reads FQGNSA. V was shortened by 5 bases and J by 6 bases, with 23 bases between the two germline ends. The CDR3 is 17 residues long. The chain's CDR3 is CASSQLPAVRSGQPQHF. CDR3 DNA sequence: TGTGCCAGCAGCCAACTTCCTGCCGTAAGGTCAGGTCAGCCCCAGCATTTT.

This chain connects TRBV19 to TRBJ1-2; 8 bases agree with TRBD1. CDR1 is LNHDA and CDR2 is SQIVND in the germline V gene (reference sequence). The CDR3 has 13 amino acids. V was pared by 3 bases and J by 4 bases, with 1 base of the junction left unmatched. Here the CDR3 reads CASSITGGYGYTF. CDR3 nucleotide sequence: TGTGCCAGTAGTATCACAGGGGGCTATGGCTACACCTTC.

The chain links TRBV4-1 to TRBJ2-6; 12 nucleotides align to TRBD2. This CDR3 is 20 amino acids long. The germline V gene encodes CDR1 MGHRA and CDR2 YSYEKL. The V segment lost 0 bases and the J segment 1 base; nucleotides outside the gene matches: 7. The CDR3 region has the DNA TGCGCCAGCAGCCAAGATAGGGTGACTAGCGGGGGTTCTGGGGCCAACGTCCTGACTTTC. As protein: CASSQDRVTSGGSGANVLTF.

This clone has just one count. Written as DNA, the CDR3 is TGTGCCAGCAGTATTACGGGGAAGGAGACCCAGTACTTC. It encodes CASSITGKETQYF. The chain employs TRBV5-8 and TRBJ2-5; TRBD2 is a possible D gene (5 bases). The CDR3 runs 13 residues. Germline CDR1 is SGHTS and CDR2 is YDEGEE. The ends were cut back, 5 bases at V and 5 bases at J, with 13 bases in the middle.

Written as DNA, the CDR3 is TGTGCCAGCAGCCCTCCGGGACACCAAGTTAGCACAGATACGCAGTATTTT. It is translated as CASSPPGHQVSTDTQYF. V usage is TRBV7-9 and J usage is TRBJ2-3, with D possibly TRBD1 on 6 matching bases. Germline V lookup: CDR1 SEHNR, CDR2 FQNEAQ (reference sequence). The CDR3 is made up of 17 amino acids. Trimming cost V 5 bases and J 0 bases, with 18 bases left between them.

This clone occurred many times. The rearrangement joins TRBV4-3 to TRBJ1-1; weak D call: TRBD1 (5 bases). Germline CDR1 LGHNA, CDR2 YSLEER. CDR3 length: 16 amino acids. Trimming stripped 4 bases from V and 0 bases from J, with 15 bases between. The CDR3 region is CASSPTGLPMNTEAFF. As DNA, the CDR3 is TGCGCCAGCAGCCCCACGGGACTCCCTATGAACACTGAAGCTTTCTTT.

This clone showed up just a few times. J is TRBJ1-6 and V is TRBV19; D perhaps matches TRBD1 (6 bases). The CDR3 is 16 amino acids. Germline V gene lookup returns CDR1 LNHDA and CDR2 SQIVND (reference sequence). The V end lost 7 bases, the J end lost 5 bases, and 18 bases lay between the germline ends. The CDR3 DNA is TGTGCCAGTAAACCAGGGGTGCATACCCATAATTCACCCCTCCACTTT. This codes for CASKPGVHTHNSPLHF.

The chain couples TRBV24-1 to TRBJ2-1; 8 bases map to TRBD2. Germline values: CDR1 KGHDR, CDR2 SFDVKD. The V gene end was trimmed by 12 bases and the J gene end by 1 base; junction bases not matched to a gene: 7. The CDR3 loop spans 14 amino acids. The DNA of the CDR3 is TGTGCCGCCCCGGCGGGGGGTTCCTACAATGAGCAGTTCTTC. Translated: CAAPAGGSYNEQFF.

The chain employs TRBV2 and TRBJ2-5, with 10 bases aligning to TRBD1. Germline CDR1 and CDR2: SNHLY and FYNNEI. This CDR3 has 16 residues. With V trimmed by 7 bases and J by 4 bases, 12 bases remained unmatched. CDR3 loop: CASIPRRTGGGETQYF. The CDR3 DNA reads TGTGCCAGCATACCTAGGAGGACAGGGGGTGGAGAGACCCAGTACTTC.

The table lists this clone with a few counts. The CDR3 spells CASSRYPDSEAFF. CDR3 DNA sequence: TGTGCCAGCAGCCGCTACCCGGACAGTGAAGCTTTCTTT. The chain combines TRBV11-2 with TRBJ1-1; D possibly corresponds to TRBD1 (6 bases). The germline CDR1 and CDR2 sequences are SGHAT and FQNNGV. Deletions cut 5 bases from V and 7 bases from J, with 14 bases between. The CDR3 is 13 amino acids.

V usage is TRBV7-8 and J usage is TRBJ2-7, with TRBD1 matching 12 bases. The CDR3 consists of 18 residues. In germline, CDR1 is SGHVS, CDR2 FQNEAQ. After removal of 1 base from V and 2 bases from J, the junction contained 9 bases not matched to a gene. The CDR3 DNA follows: TGTGCCAGCAGCTTAGTGAGCGGGTGGGACAGGGGGCCCTACGAGCAGTACTTC. Residues: CASSLVSGWDRGPYEQYF.

The chain recombines TRBV27 with TRBJ2-2, with 12 nucleotides matching TRBD1. The CDR3 is made up of 18 amino acids. V lost 6 bases, J lost 6 bases, and 14 bases stayed unmatched. Germline V gene data show CDR1 as MNHEY and CDR2 as SMNVEV (reference sequence). Here the CDR3 DNA reads TGTGCCAGCAGCCACCGGGACAGGGGGCTAGGAGGCCCCGGGGAGCTGTTTTTT. It translates to CASSHRDRGLGGPGELFF.

The chain uses TRBV15 and TRBJ1-6, with 10 bases lining up with TRBD1. J lost 10 bases, V lost 1 base, and 4 bases had no gene match. This CDR3 comprises 15 residues. The germline V gene encodes CDR1 LNHNV and CDR2 YYDKDF (reference sequence). For the CDR3, the DNA is TGTGCCACCAGCAGAGTCGACAGGGGGCTCTCACCCCTCCACTTT. Translating gives CATSRVDRGLSPLHF.

The chain uses TRBV9 and TRBJ2-3; TRBD2 agrees at 8 bases. CDR1 is SGDLS, CDR2 YYNGEE, per germline. The junction had 13 bases not matched to a gene; V was cut back by 4 bases and J by 3 bases. The CDR3 is made up of 17 amino acids. The CDR3 spells CASSHISRGGGTDTQYF. For the CDR3, the DNA is TGTGCCAGCAGCCATATCTCCCGGGGGGGCGGGACAGATACGCAGTATTTT.

CDR3 protein: CASSYAIGVRGYTF. The CDR3 region has the DNA TGTGCCAGCAGTTACGCGATTGGAGTTCGAGGCTACACCTTC. V and J are TRBV6-2 or TRBV6-3 and TRBJ1-2; no clear D. CDR3 size: 14 residues. The V end was cut by 2 bases, the J end by 8 bases, with 15 bases between. Per germline, CDR1 MNHEY and CDR2 SVGEGT.

The chain couples TRBV2 to TRBJ1-1; tentatively, D is TRBD1 (5 bases). Per germline, CDR1 SNHLY and CDR2 FYNNEI. Trimming cost V 6 bases and J 1 base, with 12 bases left between them. This CDR3 region has 14 residues. The CDR3 coding sequence is TGTGCCAGCAGGCCTCAGACAGAGAACACTGAAGCTTTCTTT. This codes for CASRPQTENTEAFF.

The chain employs TRBV5-1 and TRBJ2-7; TRBD2 matches at 10 bases. This CDR3 is 16 amino acids long. Unmatched junction bases numbered 6, after V lost 0 bases and J lost 3 bases. The germline V gene has CDR1 SGHRS and CDR2 YFSETQ. CDR3 protein: CASSLAMGLASYEQYF. DNA for the CDR3: TGCGCCAGCAGCTTGGCCATGGGACTAGCGAGCTACGAGCAGTACTTC.

This clone was counted only a few times. The V and J genes are TRBV20-1 and TRBJ2-7, with a tentative D call TRBD2 (5 bases). The CDR3 is 11 residues long. V shed 2 bases and J shed 6 bases, with 8 bases lying between them. Germline-derived CDR1 and CDR2 are DFQATT and SNEGSKA (reference sequence). The CDR3 sequence: CSARRGSEQYF. As DNA, the CDR3 is TGCAGTGCTAGACGGGGTTCCGAGCAGTACTTC.